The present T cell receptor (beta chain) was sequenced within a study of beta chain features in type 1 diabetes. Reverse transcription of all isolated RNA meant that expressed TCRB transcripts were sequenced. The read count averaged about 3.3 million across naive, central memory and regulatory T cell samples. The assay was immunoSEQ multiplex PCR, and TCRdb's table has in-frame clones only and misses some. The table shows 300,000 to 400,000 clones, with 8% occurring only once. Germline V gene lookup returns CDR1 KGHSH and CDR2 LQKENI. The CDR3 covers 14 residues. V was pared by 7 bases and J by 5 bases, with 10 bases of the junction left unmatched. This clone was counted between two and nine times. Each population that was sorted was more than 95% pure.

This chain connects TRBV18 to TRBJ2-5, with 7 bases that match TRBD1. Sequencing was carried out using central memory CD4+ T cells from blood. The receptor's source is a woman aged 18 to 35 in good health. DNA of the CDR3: TGTGCCAGCTTGTTGGACAGGCACGGGGAGACCCAGTACTTC. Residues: CASLLDRHGETQYF.